These T cell receptor beta chains were read from a single sample in a study of blood T cell repertoires in COVID-19. Produced via immunoSEQ multiplex PCR; TCRdb's table is partial and in-frame only. The sample yields 210,000 or so clones, 86% seen once. Material for sequencing was PBMCs or T cells enriched from blood (not recorded which). The receptors shown here come from a woman in her forties or fifties in a cohort exposed to, infected with or recovered from COVID-19 (not recorded which). Both conserved end residues are part of each CDR3. The D gene is left open where the match is weak. Rows give clone size only sometimes, using once, few, many, or a class for an expanded clone.

v_gene	abundance	j_gene	d_gene	CDR3nt	CDR3aa
TRBV7-6	.	TRBJ2-7	TRBD2	TGTGCCAGCAGCGACCATAGCGGGGCCTACGAGCAGTACTTC	CASSDHSGAYEQYF
TRBV4-2	.	TRBJ2-7	.	TGTGCCAGCAGTGGCAGTCAATACGAGCAGTACTTC	CASSGSQYEQYF
TRBV19	.	TRBJ1-3	.	TGTGCCAGTACCGGCGGGTCCTCTGGAAACACCATATATTTT	CASTGGSSGNTIYF
TRBV6-5	.	TRBJ1-1	.	TGTGCCAGCACGGGGGGAATCATGAACACTGAAGCTTTCTTT	CASTGGIMNTEAFF
TRBV21-1	.	TRBJ1-3	.	TGTGCCAGCAGCAAATCCCTCTCTGGAAACACCATATATTTT	CASSKSLSGNTIYF
TRBV3-1/TRBV3-2	.	TRBJ2-5	TRBD2	TGTGCCAGCAGCCAAATGGGACTAGCGGGGTTACAAGAGACCCAGTACTTC	CASSQMGLAGLQETQYF
TRBV28	few	TRBJ1-6	TRBD1	TGTGCCAGCAGTTTGGTGACAGGGTATAATTCACCCCTCCACTTT	CASSLVTGYNSPLHF
TRBV4-3	.	TRBJ2-3	.	TGCGCCAGCAGCCTTGGCAGGGGAAGCGCAGATACGCAGTATTTT	CASSLGRGSADTQYF
TRBV7-9	.	TRBJ2-3	TRBD2	TGTGCCAGCAGCTTCTACGGGGGGGCTGGCACAGATACGCAGTATTTT	CASSFYGGAGTDTQYF
TRBV5-1	.	TRBJ2-1	TRBD2	TGCGCCAGCAGCTTCATAGCGGGGGAGGGGAATGAGCAGTTCTTC	CASSFIAGEGNEQFF
TRBV6-1	.	TRBJ2-5	TRBD2	TGTGCCAGCAGTGCACTAGGGACTAGCTGGATTCAAGAGACCCAGTACTTC	CASSALGTSWIQETQYF
TRBV5-4	.	TRBJ2-1	TRBD1	TGTGCCAGCAGCTTTTCACAGGGGATGCGTGAGCAGTTCTTC	CASSFSQGMREQFF
TRBV5-1	.	TRBJ1-2	.	TGCGCCAGCTCCCCTGGCCCGATGAACTATGGCTACACCTTC	CASSPGPMNYGYTF
TRBV3-1/TRBV3-2	.	TRBJ2-1	.	TGTGCCAGCAGCCCGGACTTGTCCCGGGAGCAGTTCTTC	CASSPDLSREQFF
TRBV4-2	.	TRBJ2-7	.	TGTGCCAGCAGCCACGGCAGCGCTTCGGTGGGGCAGTACTTC	CASSHGSASVGQYF
TRBV5-1	.	TRBJ2-1	.	TGCGCCAGCAGCTTTCTTAACAATGAGCAGTTCTTC	CASSFLNNEQFF
TRBV28	.	TRBJ1-2	TRBD1	TGTGCCAGCAGGCCTGGACAGGGAGAGTATGGCTACACCTTC	CASRPGQGEYGYTF
TRBV19	.	TRBJ2-5	TRBD1	TGTGCCAGTAGTCGTTGGGACAGGGGAGGGTTTGAGACCCAGTACTTC	CASSRWDRGGFETQYF
TRBV4-2	.	TRBJ2-3	TRBD2	TGTGCCAGCAGCCAACTAGCGGGGGGGGTCACAGATACGCAGTATTTT	CASSQLAGGVTDTQYF
TRBV9	.	TRBJ2-7	.	TGTGCCAGCAGCGTAGGGGTGATGTTGGGAGACGAGCAGTACTTC	CASSVGVMLGDEQYF
TRBV7-2	once	TRBJ2-7	TRBD2	TGTGCCAGCAGCTTAGCTAGCGGGGGGGTCGCCTACGAGCAGTACTTC	CASSLASGGVAYEQYF
TRBV4-1	.	TRBJ1-5	.	TGCGCCAGCAGCCAAGATCGGACATCCTCCTATCATAGCAATCAGCCCCAGCATTTT	CASSQDRTSSYHSNQPQHF
TRBV25-1	.	TRBJ2-1	.	TGTGCCAGCAGTGGACAGAGCCGTTACAATGAGCAGTTCTTC	CASSGQSRYNEQFF
TRBV9	.	TRBJ1-1	.	TGTGCCAGCAGCCCCACGGGGACTGAAGCTTTCTTT	CASSPTGTEAFF
TRBV3-1/TRBV3-2	.	TRBJ2-2	TRBD2	TGTGCCAGCAGCCAAGGTGGACTAGCGGGGACCGTGAACACCGGGGAGCTGTTTTTT	CASSQGGLAGTVNTGELFF
TRBV18	.	TRBJ2-7	TRBD1	TGTGCCAGCTCACCCGCAGGGGGTGAGCAGTACTTC	CASSPAGGEQYF
TRBV12-2	.	TRBJ1-4	.	TGTGCAAGTCGCTTAATGGGACAGTTGTATGAAAAACTGTTTTTT	CASRLMGQLYEKLFF
TRBV5-1	.	TRBJ1-1	.	TGCGCCAGCAGCCCGCGAGGGCGGTACACTGAAGCTTTCTTT	CASSPRGRYTEAFF
TRBV5-6	few	TRBJ1-1	.	TGTGCCAGCAGCCAAATCCTCTGGGGCTCTGACACTGAAGCTTTCTTT	CASSQILWGSDTEAFF
TRBV6-6	.	TRBJ2-7	.	TGTGCCAGCAGTTACTCGAGCTACGAGCAGTACTTC	CASSYSSYEQYF
TRBV7-9	.	TRBJ1-5	.	TGTGCCAGCAGCCCCTCTAGGAGAAACAATCAGCCCCAGCATTTT	CASSPSRRNNQPQHF
TRBV19	.	TRBJ1-1	TRBD1	TGTGCCAGTAGTTGGTCCGGGACAGGTGCGACCGGAGCTTTCTTT	CASSWSGTGATGAFF
TRBV13	.	TRBJ1-2	TRBD1	TGTGCCAGCAGCTTAGGCGAGGGGGCGCAGGGCTACACCTTC	CASSLGEGAQGYTF
TRBV10-3	.	TRBJ2-2	.	TGTGCCATCAGGGACTACACCGGGGAGCTGTTTTTT	CAIRDYTGELFF
TRBV13	.	TRBJ2-5	TRBD2	TGTGCCAGCAGCTTACAGGCGGGGGGAGAGACCCAGTACTTC	CASSLQAGGETQYF
TRBV20-1	.	TRBJ2-3	TRBD2	TGCAGTGCTAATTTCGGGACTAGTATGTATTTT	CSANFGTSMYF
TRBV4-3	once	TRBJ2-1	TRBD2	TGCGCCAGCAGCCAAGATTGGGGCGGGGGGGCCCGGAATGAGCAGTTCTTC	CASSQDWGGGARNEQFF
TRBV27	.	TRBJ1-6	TRBD1	TGTGCCAGCAGTTTTTTTTATGGGACAGCGAAAAATTCACCCCTCCACTTT	CASSFFYGTAKNSPLHF
TRBV7-3	.	TRBJ2-1	TRBD2	TGTGCCAGCAGCTCCACTAGCGGGGTAGAGCAGTTCTTC	CASSSTSGVEQFF
TRBV4-3	once	TRBJ1-2	.	TGCGCCAGCAGCCAAGTAAGGGGAACTAACTATGGCTACACCTTC	CASSQVRGTNYGYTF
TRBV7-8	.	TRBJ1-2	.	TGTGCCAGCAGTAACAGGGAAGGGCATGGCTACACCTTC	CASSNREGHGYTF
TRBV7-2	.	TRBJ1-1	TRBD1	TGTGCCAGCAGCGCCGGGACAGCTACAGAAGCTTTCTTT	CASSAGTATEAFF
TRBV24-1	once	TRBJ2-5	.	TGTGCCACCAGTGATAAGGGGGACACCGGTCCGGAGACCCAGTACTTC	CATSDKGDTGPETQYF
TRBV18	.	TRBJ1-2	.	TGTGCCAGCTCACCACAATGGGAGAACTATGGCTACACCTTC	CASSPQWENYGYTF
TRBV10-3	.	TRBJ2-2	.	TGTGCCATCAGTGCCGACTTAGGCACCGGGGAGCTGTTTTTT	CAISADLGTGELFF
TRBV5-6	.	TRBJ2-3	.	TGTGCCAGCAGCTTGGGGCCCGGGGAAGATACGCAGTATTTT	CASSLGPGEDTQYF
TRBV7-2	.	TRBJ1-2	TRBD1	TGTGCCAGCAGCTTACCAGGGGGCGACTATGGCTACACCTTC	CASSLPGGDYGYTF
TRBV4-1	few	TRBJ1-1	.	TGCGCCAGCAGCCAAGGGGGCAGGGGCGACAAGAACACTGAAGCTTTCTTT	CASSQGGRGDKNTEAFF
TRBV9	.	TRBJ2-1	.	TGTGCCAGCAGCCTCCGAGATACGTGGAGTAATGAGCAGTTCTTC	CASSLRDTWSNEQFF
TRBV19	once	TRBJ2-7	TRBD2	TGTGCCAGTCAGCGGGGTCTCTCCTACGAGCAGTACTTC	CASQRGLSYEQYF
TRBV28	.	TRBJ2-7	.	TGTGCCAGCATTCTCCCGGGTCTTAACTACGAGCAGTACTTC	CASILPGLNYEQYF
TRBV7-9	.	TRBJ1-2	.	TGTGCCAGCAGCTTAGCTTGGGTGGGGGCCTCGACTAACTATGGCTACACCTTC	CASSLAWVGASTNYGYTF
TRBV7-2	.	TRBJ2-3	TRBD1	TGTGCCAGCAGCTTAGTAGGGACAGGGGGAGGCTCGGGAGATACGCAGTATTTT	CASSLVGTGGGSGDTQYF
TRBV7-3	.	TRBJ2-3	.	TGTGCCAGCAGCGCCGGACGGACTAGCACAGATACGCAGTATTTT	CASSAGRTSTDTQYF